This TCR beta chain was sequenced during a study of blood T cell repertoires in COVID-19. About the research overall: Collection of acute and convalescent COVID-19 samples took place in the United States, Italy and Spain. T cells, B-cell-depleted T cells, or PBMCs supplied cDNA or gDNA.

Allocation to cohorts depended on clinical history reported by the participants. The CDR3 has 15 amino acids. Trimming at V came to 8 bases and at J to 4 bases, leaving 10 bases not matched to a gene. Germline-derived CDR1 and CDR2 are SNHLY and FYNNEI. As processed by the authors: From reference gene primer amplification, estimates of nucleated cell counts were derived. The assay was immunoSEQ multiplex PCR, and TCRdb's table has in-frame clones only and misses some. V, J and clone size reflect that table, while D and trimming were determined from the DNA. The table lists over 200,000 clones, roughly 84% of them singletons.

This chain links TRBV2 with TRBJ2-5; 10 nucleotides line up with TRBD2. The sequence derives from a woman aged 40 to 50 who had recovered from COVID-19. Sequenced: PBMCs or T cells enriched from blood (not recorded which). The CDR3 here is CASGALAGAPETQYF. The CDR3 DNA follows: TGTGCCAGCGGAGCCCTAGCGGGAGCCCCAGAGACCCAGTACTTC.